A selection of T cell receptor beta chains follows, all from one sample in a study of T cell changes during pregnancy in multiple sclerosis. Sequenced by immunoSEQ multiplex PCR; TCRdb stores in-frame clones only, minus some. The sample has some 100,000 clones; about 94% are singletons. The specimen comprised peripheral blood, sampled before pregnancy. The receptors originated from a female donor with multiple sclerosis, enrolled in a pregnancy study. The CDR3 runs from the conserved cysteine through the conserved F or W. Each record gives: J gene, V gene, CDR3 length, D gene, CDR3 protein, CDR3 DNA. A D gene is named only where the DNA matches it firmly.

J: TRBJ1-1
V: TRBV15
length: 13
D: TRBD1
CDR3: CATSRDRGTEAFF
DNA: TGTGCCACCAGCAGAGACAGGGGGACTGAAGCTTTCTTT

J: TRBJ2-7
V: TRBV7-9
length: 14
D: TRBD2
CDR3: CASSSSGSSYEQYF
DNA: TGTGCCAGCAGCTCTAGCGGGAGCTCCTACGAGCAGTACTTC

J: TRBJ2-5
V: TRBV4-2
length: 14
D: TRBD1
CDR3: CASSQRTGGETQYF
DNA: TGTGCCAGCAGCCAACGGACAGGGGGAGAGACCCAGTACTTC

J: TRBJ2-7
V: TRBV6-5
length: 14
D: TRBD1
CDR3: CASSSDRGMYEQYF
DNA: TGTGCCAGCAGTTCGGACAGGGGAATGTACGAGCAGTACTTC

J: TRBJ1-2
V: TRBV12-5
length: 19
D: TRBD1
CDR3: CASGLVLSGQGALNYGYTF
DNA: TGTGCTAGTGGTTTGGTACTCTCGGGACAGGGGGCTTTGAACTATGGCTACACCTTC

J: TRBJ2-7
V: TRBV27
length: 13
D: TRBD2
CDR3: CASRWAGDNEQYF
DNA: TGTGCCAGCCGTTGGGCGGGAGATAACGAGCAGTACTTC

J: TRBJ2-2
V: TRBV2
length: 17
D: TRBD2
CDR3: CASSGTSGILGTGELFF
DNA: TGTGCCAGCAGTGGGACTAGCGGGATCCTGGGCACCGGGGAGCTGTTTTTT

J: TRBJ2-7
V: TRBV27
length: 15
D: TRBD2
CDR3: CASSESSGRAYEQYF
DNA: TGTGCCAGCAGCGAGAGTAGCGGGAGGGCCTACGAGCAGTACTTC

J: TRBJ2-3
V: TRBV4-2
length: 13
D: TRBD2
CDR3: CASRRTSGDTQYF
DNA: TGTGCCAGCAGGAGGACTAGCGGGGATACGCAGTATTTT

J: TRBJ2-2
V: TRBV7-3
length: 12
D: NA
CDR3: CASSSSAGELFF
DNA: TGTGCCAGCAGCTCCTCGGCCGGGGAGCTGTTTTTT